This is a list of T cell receptor beta chains from one sample in a study of preoperative IRX-2 immunotherapy in early breast cancer. Clones were read by immunoSEQ multiplex PCR, and TCRdb kept only the in-frame ones, dropping some. The sample records some 29,000 clones, around 90% being singletons. This sample was obtained from a patient treated with IRX-2 immunotherapy. Every receptor here comes from a human donor with breast cancer. Both conserved end residues are part of each CDR3. D genes are given only for firm matches. The size entry is marked missing in some rows and otherwise reads once, few, many or a size class.

>TRBJ2-7|.|TRBV15|.
CAVTISGLQYF
>TRBJ1-1|.|TRBV19|.
CASSMIWEGRTEAFF
>TRBJ1-3|TRBD1|TRBV28|.
CASSRLGQGYGNTIYF
>TRBJ1-2|TRBD1|TRBV5-5|.
CASSLNRQGANYGYTF
>TRBJ2-1|.|TRBV4-2|.
CASSQVRTTGNEQFF
>TRBJ2-6|TRBD1|TRBV4-3|.
CASSQDGTGGTGANVLTF
>TRBJ1-4|TRBD1|TRBV5-1|once
CASSPGTGTEKLFF
>TRBJ2-1|.|TRBV19|.
CASSSSLSYNEQFF
>TRBJ2-1|.|TRBV6-1|.
CASTPASSYNEQFF
>TRBJ1-2|.|TRBV10-3|.
CAISESTNYGYTF
>TRBJ2-6|TRBD1|TRBV5-1|.
CASSPSTGAGANVLTF
>TRBJ2-1|TRBD2|TRBV19|.
CASSKEELAGNEQFF
>TRBJ2-1|TRBD1|TRBV6-4|.
CASSEQSGQGANEQFF
>TRBJ2-1|.|TRBV4-1|.
CASSLPDNEQFF
>TRBJ2-5|.|TRBV9|.
CASSVGSGWEAQYF
>TRBJ2-3|.|TRBV23-1|.
CASSQSIGQLNTDTQYF
>TRBJ2-5|TRBD2|TRBV4-2|once
CASSQDKLAGEQETQYF
>TRBJ2-7|TRBD1|TRBV11-3|.
CASSPNRDSVAQYF
>TRBJ2-1|TRBD2|TRBV7-6|few
CASSLGTSGSISYNEQFF
>TRBJ1-2|.|TRBV5-1|.
CASSLDVNRYGYTF
>TRBJ2-3|TRBD2|TRBV4-1|.
CASSRAGVPDTQYF
>TRBJ2-5|TRBD2|TRBV6-1|.
CASSLTSGLQETQYF